Each of the 30 T cell receptor beta chains below was sequenced from the same sample in a study of T cells in localized non-small cell lung cancer. Clones were read by immunoSEQ multiplex PCR, and TCRdb kept only the in-frame ones, dropping some. This table holds 30,000 or so clones, roughly 87% found once. The sample in question was peripheral blood mononuclear cells, obtained before any cancer treatment. The origin of the receptors is a woman aged 40 to 75 with stage III lung adenocarcinoma.

The J gene is TRBJ2-7, the V gene TRBV28, with D maybe TRBD2 (7 bases). Trimming took 3 bases from V and 2 from J, leaving 17 bases between them. The germline V gene encodes CDR1 MDHEN and CDR2 SYDVKM. This CDR3 has 16 amino acids. The DNA of the CDR3 is TGTGCCAGCAGTTTGGGGGGGGCGGGAGCGGCCTACGAGCAGTACTTC. Translation: CASSLGGAGAAYEQYF.

V gene TRBV9 combines with J gene TRBJ2-3, with D uncertain. CDR1 is SGDLS and CDR2 is YYNGEE in the germline V gene. The ends were cut back, 4 bases at V and 2 bases at J, with 5 bases in the middle. The CDR3 consists of 12 residues. CDR3 loop: CASSPPTDTQYF. DNA for the CDR3: TGTGCCAGCAGCCCACCCACAGATACGCAGTATTTT.

The chain employs TRBV15 and TRBJ2-5; either TRBD1 or TRBD2 may fit D (5 bases each). The germline V gene encodes CDR1 LNHNV and CDR2 YYDKDF (reference sequence). V dropped 2 bases and J dropped 4 bases, with 11 bases sitting between them. The CDR3 spans 14 residues. CDR3 nucleotides: TGTGCCACCAGCAGACGGCCAGGGAGAGAGACCCAGTACTTC. This sequence encodes CATSRRPGRETQYF. Full variable domain (rest looked up from reference TRBV15 and TRBJ2-5): DAMVIQNPRYQVTQFGKPVTLSCSQTLNHNVMYWYQQKSSQAPKLLFHYYDKDFNNEADTPDNFQSRRPNTSFCFLDIRSPGLGDTAMYLCATSRRPGRETQYFGPGTRLLVL.

The rearrangement joins TRBV11-3 to TRBJ2-3; D perhaps matches TRBD2 (5 bases). The germline V gene has CDR1 SGHNT and CDR2 YENEEA. The V end was cut by 5 bases, the J end by 7 bases, with 13 bases between. The CDR3 extends over 13 amino acids. DNA of the CDR3: TGTGCCAGCAGCGGCGCAGACGGGAATACGCAGTATTTT. Translated, it gives CASSGADGNTQYF.

The genes are TRBV19 and TRBJ1-4; D is perhaps TRBD1 (5 bases). This CDR3 comprises 15 residues. Deletions cut 5 bases from V and 3 bases from J, with 13 bases between. Germline V gene sequence: CDR1 LNHDA, CDR2 SQIVND (reference sequence). As DNA, the CDR3 is TGTGCCAGTAGTTCTCCAGGGACCCCTAATGAAAAACTGTTTTTT. Translated: CASSSPGTPNEKLFF.

CDR3 DNA sequence: TGTGCCTCAGCTGGAGATCTCGTCAATCAGCCCCAGCATTTT. Its protein product is CASAGDLVNQPQHF. The V call is TRBV2, the J call TRBJ1-5; no reliable D call. Germline V gene sequence: CDR1 SNHLY, CDR2 FYNNEI. This CDR3 region has 14 residues. Between the trimmed V and J ends, which lost 11 bases and 3 bases, there was a span of 17 bases. The variable domain in full, completed from reference TRBV2 and TRBJ1-5, reads EPEVTQTPSHQVTQMGQEVILRCVPISNHLYFYWYRQILGQKVEFLVSFYNNEISEKSEIFDDQFSVERPDGSNFTLKIRSTKLEDSAMYFCASAGDLVNQPQHFGDGTRLSIL.

The chain links TRBV10-2 to TRBJ2-3; 15 bases line up with TRBD2. The CDR3 totals 16 residues. V was pared by 9 bases and J by 3 bases, with 7 bases of the junction left unmatched. CDR1 and CDR2 from the germline V gene are WSHSY and SAAADI. The DNA for the CDR3 is TGCGCCAGTGCCGGGACTAGCGGGAGGAGGACAGATACGCAGTATTTT. Amino acids: CASAGTSGRRTDTQYF.

This clone was detected a few times. The genes are TRBV9 and TRBJ1-2; 12 bases agree with TRBD1. V gave up 0 bases and J gave up 7 bases; unmatched junction bases: 7. Germline V CDR1 and CDR2: SGDLS, YYNGEE. The CDR3 totals 16 residues. The CDR3 DNA sequence: TGTGCCAGCAGCGTAGCCCCGGGACAGGGGGCGGGTGGCTACACCTTC. Residues: CASSVAPGQGAGGYTF.

The V call is TRBV2, the J call TRBJ1-4; tentative D call: TRBD1 (5 bases). Trimming left V 4 bases short and J 8 bases short, with 14 bases between. This CDR3 is built from 14 residues. Germline-derived CDR1 and CDR2 are SNHLY and FYNNEI. The CDR3 here is CASSVQQGLEKLFF. The CDR3 DNA follows: TGTGCCAGCAGTGTACAGCAGGGCTTGGAAAAACTGTTTTTT.

This chain joins TRBV18 and TRBJ2-1; the D is unclear. CDR3 length: 13 amino acids. Germline V lookup: CDR1 KGHSH, CDR2 LQKENI. Trimming took 8 bases from V and 0 from J, leaving 8 bases between them. The CDR3 spells CASAPSSYNEQFF. The CDR3 DNA is TGTGCCAGCGCTCCGAGCTCCTACAATGAGCAGTTCTTC.

The chain combines TRBV6-5 with TRBJ2-2; D unclear. Trimming stripped 0 bases from V and 0 bases from J, with 5 bases between. The CDR3 spans 15 residues. Germline lookup yields CDR1 MNHEY and CDR2 SVGAGI. The CDR3: CASSYSPANTGELFF. CDR3 nucleotides: TGTGCCAGCAGTTACTCGCCTGCGAACACCGGGGAGCTGTTTTTT.

The genes are TRBV15 and TRBJ2-1, with D tentatively TRBD1 (5 bases). The germline V and J ends were trimmed by 0 bases and 6 bases, with 21 bases remaining between them. The V gene's germline CDR1 is LNHNV and CDR2 YYDKDF (reference sequence). This CDR3 has 18 amino acids. CDR3 nucleotide sequence: TGTGCCACCAGCAGAGATGGGGCAGGCTTATGGTTAGGCAATGAGCAGTTCTTC. It encodes CATSRDGAGLWLGNEQFF.

The V and J genes are TRBV19 and TRBJ1-1, with 8 nucleotides matching TRBD1. The V and J ends lost 3 bases and 8 bases, in that order; junction bases with no gene match: 5. Germline loops: CDR1 LNHDA, CDR2 SQIVND (reference sequence). The CDR3 has 13 amino acids. The CDR3 region is CASSIRRDREAFF. In DNA, the CDR3 is TGTGCCAGTAGTATCCGTCGGGACAGGGAAGCTTTCTTT.

This chain joins TRBV11-2 and TRBJ2-7; 7 bases align to TRBD2. The germline V gene has CDR1 SGHAT and CDR2 FQNNGV. The CDR3 totals 15 residues. Trimming cost V 2 bases and J 5 bases; bases outside gene matches: 9. In DNA, the CDR3 is TGTGCCAGCAGCTTACGGGCGGGGGACTACCACGAGCAGTACTTC. Protein: CASSLRAGDYHEQYF.

The chain combines TRBV7-9 with TRBJ2-5; either TRBD1 or TRBD2 may fit D (5 bases each). The DNA end lines up better with TRBJ2-7; the J call may be wrong. The CDR3 loop spans 14 amino acids. Germline-derived CDR1 and CDR2 are SEHNR and FQNEAQ (reference sequence). The CDR3 DNA sequence: TGTGCCAGCAGCGCGAGGGACGGCCCCTACGAGCAGTACTTC. This codes for CASSARDGPYEQYF.

CDR3 residues: CASSRTGAEVSPLHF. CDR3 bases: TGTGCCAGCAGTCGAACAGGGGCAGAGGTCTCACCCCTCCACTTT. The chain couples TRBV7-2 to TRBJ1-6; 7 nucleotides line up with TRBD1. The CDR3 is 15 residues long. The V gene end was trimmed by 6 bases and the J gene end by 10 bases; junction bases not matched to a gene: 12. CDR1 and CDR2 from the germline V gene are SGHTA and FQGNSA. The variable domain in full, with the rest retrieved from reference TRBV7-2 and TRBJ1-6, is GAGVSQSPSNKVTEKGKDVELRCDPISGHTALYWYRQSLGQGLEFLIYFQGNSAPDKSGLPSDRFSAERTGGSVSTLTIQRTQQEDSAVYLCASSRTGAEVSPLHFGNGTRLTVT.

The chain joins TRBV7-9 to TRBJ1-4; no clear D gene. Germline V gene lookup returns CDR1 SEHNR and CDR2 FQNEAQ (reference sequence). V was clipped by 0 bases and J by 3 bases, with 5 bases between them. CDR3 size: 14 residues. The DNA for the CDR3 is TGTGCCAGCAGCTTAGCCGGGGCTAATGAAAAACTGTTTTTT. It codes for CASSLAGANEKLFF.

The V gene is TRBV4-1, the J gene TRBJ2-5, with 8 bases that match TRBD1. V was pared by 5 bases and J by 1 base, with 6 bases of the junction left unmatched. Germline CDR1 reads MGHRA; CDR2 reads YSYEKL. This CDR3 has 15 residues. CDR3 bases: TGCGCCAGCAGCGATATGGGACAGGCCCAAGAGACCCAGTACTTC. It encodes CASSDMGQAQETQYF.

The chain employs TRBV10-3 and TRBJ2-3; D gene ambiguous. V lost 3 bases, J lost 1 base, and 5 bases lay in between. Germline V gene sequence: CDR1 ENHRY, CDR2 SYGVKD. CDR3 length equals 13 residues. The CDR3 reads CAISEPRTDTQYF. CDR3 nucleotides: TGTGCCATCAGTGAACCCCGCACAGATACGCAGTATTTT.

The chain has TRBV4-2 and TRBJ2-3, with D possibly matching TRBD1 (6 bases). The V gene's germline CDR1 is LGHNA and CDR2 YNFKEQ. V lost 1 base and J lost 4, with 18 bases in between. The CDR3 extends over 17 amino acids. The CDR3: CASSQGFAGQTADTQYF. In nucleotides, the CDR3 is TGTGCCAGCAGCCAAGGATTCGCCGGACAGACAGCAGATACGCAGTATTTT.

The chain uses TRBV7-6 and TRBJ2-5; 8 nucleotides match TRBD2. The V gene end was trimmed by 3 bases and the J gene end by 2 bases; junction bases not matched to a gene: 2. The CDR3 sequence is 14 residues long. Germline V gives CDR1 SGHVS, CDR2 FNYEAQ. The DNA for the CDR3 is TGTGCCAGCAGCTTCCAGCGGGGGCAAGAGACCCAGTACTTC. Protein: CASSFQRGQETQYF. Supplemented by reference TRBV7-6 and TRBJ2-5, the full variable domain reads GAGVSQSPRYKVTKRGQDVALRCDPISGHVSLYWYRQALGQGPEFLTYFNYEAQQDKSGLPNDRFSAERPEGSISTLTIQRTEQRDSAMYRCASSFQRGQETQYFGPGTRLLVL.

By sample fraction, this clone is large. The chain joins TRBV28 to TRBJ2-1, with TRBD2 matching over 14 bases. V lost 5 bases, J lost 6 bases, and 3 bases stayed unmatched. CDR3 length equals 15 residues. Germline V CDR1 and CDR2: MDHEN, SYDVKM. The CDR3 loop is CASSGTSGSRNEQFF. The DNA for the CDR3 is TGTGCCAGCAGTGGGACTAGCGGGAGCCGCAATGAGCAGTTCTTC.

On this clone: In the same sample, other DNA sequences code for this CDR3. The chain links TRBV18 to TRBJ1-1, with TRBD1 matching 8 bases. V gave up 5 bases and J gave up 4 bases; unmatched junction bases: 3. Germline loops: CDR1 KGHSH, CDR2 LQKENI. The CDR3 is 13 amino acids. In DNA, the CDR3 is TGTGCCAGCTCAGGAACAGGGGGCACTGAAGCTTTCTTT. This sequence encodes CASSGTGGTEAFF.

CDR3 region: CASSLRGSFTDTQYF. CDR3 bases: TGTGCCAGCAGCCTCCGAGGGTCCTTCACAGATACGCAGTATTTT. The rearrangement links TRBV7-2 to TRBJ2-3; weak D call: TRBD2 (5 bases). This CDR3 is 15 amino acids long. V shed 5 bases and J shed 2 bases, with 14 bases lying between them. CDR1 is SGHTA, CDR2 FQGNSA, per germline.

The V and J genes are TRBV18 and TRBJ1-2; TRBD1 matches 9 bases. Germline CDR1 KGHSH, CDR2 LQKENI. V was pared by 3 bases and J by 2 bases, with 13 bases of the junction left unmatched. The CDR3 runs 18 residues. Written as DNA, the CDR3 is TGTGCCAGCTCACCGACCGGGACAGGGCCTTTCCTGAACTATGGCTACACCTTC. The encoded protein is CASSPTGTGPFLNYGYTF. The complete variable domain, with remaining parts taken from reference TRBV18 and TRBJ1-2, reads NAGVMQNPRHLVRRRGQEARLRCSPMKGHSHVYWYRQLPEEGLKFMVYLQKENIIDESGMPKERFSAEFPKEGPSILRIQQVVRGDSAAYFCASSPTGTGPFLNYGYTFGSGTRLTVV.

This chain uses TRBV9 with TRBJ2-3; D may match TRBD1 or TRBD2 (5 bases each). The length of the CDR3 is 16 residues. The V and J ends lost 4 bases and 2 bases respectively, with 17 bases between them. Germline lookup yields CDR1 SGDLS and CDR2 YYNGEE. CDR3: CASSLVQGGFTDTQYF. In DNA form, the CDR3 reads TGTGCCAGCAGCCTAGTCCAGGGCGGGTTCACAGATACGCAGTATTTT.

This clone was recorded a few times. The chain couples TRBV28 to TRBJ2-6; TRBD1 is a possible D gene (6 bases). CDR3 length: 17 amino acids. Trimming took 6 bases from V and 1 from J, leaving 16 bases between them. The V gene's germline CDR1 is MDHEN and CDR2 SYDVKM. The CDR3 protein is CASRPTGSSSGANVLTF. CDR3 sequence (DNA): TGTGCCAGCAGACCTACAGGGTCCTCGTCTGGGGCCAACGTCCTGACTTTC.

The chain couples TRBV5-1 to TRBJ2-2, with TRBD1 matching over 12 bases. CDR3 length equals 16 residues. Germline values: CDR1 SGHRS, CDR2 YFSETQ. V shed 4 bases and J 3 bases; nucleotides not matched to a gene: 4. The CDR3 spells CASSGDRGQDTGELFF. The DNA for the CDR3 is TGCGCCAGCAGCGGGGACAGGGGGCAGGACACCGGGGAGCTGTTTTTT.

This chain uses TRBV28 with TRBJ1-2; 7 bases match TRBD1. Germline V CDR1 and CDR2: MDHEN, SYDVKM. After removal of 10 bases from V and 6 bases from J, the junction contained 11 bases not matched to a gene. The CDR3 is made up of 13 amino acids. Written as DNA, the CDR3 is TGTGCCACCGACAGGGACTTAGCACATGGCTACACCTTC. This codes for CATDRDLAHGYTF.

The V and J genes are TRBV5-1 and TRBJ2-3, with 11 bases fitting TRBD2. V lost 3 bases and J lost 5; bases outside the gene matches: 5. This CDR3 is built from 15 residues. The germline V gene encodes CDR1 SGHRS and CDR2 YFSETQ. CDR3 protein: CASSSLAGDLDTQYF. DNA of the CDR3: TGCGCCAGCAGCTCACTAGCGGGGGATCTAGATACGCAGTATTTT. Full variable domain (rest looked up from reference TRBV5-1 and TRBJ2-3): KAGVTQTPRYLIKTRGQQVTLSCSPISGHRSVSWYQQTPGQGLQFLFEYFSETQRNKGNFPGRFSGRQFSNSRSEMNVSTLELGDSALYLCASSSLAGDLDTQYFGPGTRLTVL.